Listed below are T cell receptor beta chains from one sample, sequenced in a study of blood T cell repertoires in COVID-19. Sequencing used immunoSEQ multiplex PCR; TCRdb keeps in-frame clones, though not all of them. The sample consists of tens of thousands of clones, about 78% of them appearing once. The material sequenced was peripheral blood. These receptors were obtained from a man aged 55 to 70 with active COVID-19. CDR3s include the opening cysteine and the closing phenylalanine or tryptophan. Each record gives: CDR3 length, V gene, J gene, clone size, D gene, CDR3 DNA, CDR3 protein. A D gene is named only where the DNA matches it firmly. Where a row states a size, it is once, few, many or the class of an expanded clone; other rows omit it.

>13|TRBV5-6|TRBJ2-1|NA|TRBD2
TGTGCCAGCAGCTTGGGGGAGGGTTTTGAAAAGTTCTTC
CASSLGEGFEKFF
>13|TRBV7-3|TRBJ2-2|NA|NA
TGTGCCAGCAGAACGGACACAACCGGGGAGCTGTTTTTT
CASRTDTTGELFF
>13|TRBV6-1|TRBJ1-6|NA|NA
TGTGCCAGCAGTGAAACACGGAGTTCACCCCTCCACTTT
CASSETRSSPLHF
>11|TRBV7-2|TRBJ2-3|NA|NA
TGTGCCAGCGGGAGCGGAGATACGCAGTATTTT
CASGSGDTQYF
>16|TRBV14|TRBJ2-1|NA|TRBD2
TGTGCCAGCAGCCAAGTAGCGGGACTTATCTACAATGAGCAGTTCTTC
CASSQVAGLIYNEQFF
>15|TRBV9|TRBJ2-7|NA|NA
TGTGCCAGCAGCGTAGATCCTAGCGAGACCTACGAGCAGTACTTC
CASSVDPSETYEQYF
>15|TRBV9|TRBJ1-6|NA|NA
TGTGCCAGCAGCGTAGCGGAGGGCATTGCTTCACCCCTCCACTTT
CASSVAEGIASPLHF
>16|TRBV4-1|TRBJ2-3|NA|TRBD2
TGCGCCAGCAGCCGCTGGGACTATCCCGAGCGAGATACGCAGTATTTT
CASSRWDYPERDTQYF
>16|TRBV28|TRBJ2-7|NA|TRBD1
TGTGCCAGCAATTCACAGGGGGAGAGGGCCTCCTACGAGCAGTACTTC
CASNSQGERASYEQYF
>14|TRBV6-5|TRBJ2-1|NA|NA
TGTGCCAGCAGCCTCGGGACTTCCTACAATGAGCAGTTCTTC
CASSLGTSYNEQFF
>16|TRBV27|TRBJ2-3|NA|TRBD2
TGTGCCAGGGGACTAGCGGGAGGCGCGAACACAGATACGCAGTATTTT
CARGLAGGANTDTQYF
>11|TRBV2|TRBJ2-3|once|NA
TGTGCCAGCATGTACACAGATACGCAGTATTTT
CASMYTDTQYF